The clone carrying this T cell receptor (beta chain) came up many times. What it binds is unknown. These data belong to a study of human T cells and chemical hapten exposure. General study points: Expanded TCRs produced significantly more large CDR3 similarity clusters than controls did. The study found that DPC sensitization did not change TCRs above 1 in 1000 frequency.

The CDR3 is 14 residues long. Between the trimmed V and J ends, which lost 6 bases and 0 bases, there was a span of 10 bases. The time point denotes: patch test 2, 6 weeks after DPC sensitization. The treatment here: therapeutic diphenylcyclopropenone sensitization with weekly scalp DPC. TCRdb used MiXCR to reprocess the RACE reads, holding one entry per CDR3 protein. The data hold about 73,000 distinct CDR3 sequences, with about 9% observed a single time. This clonotype originated in a woman in her forties or fifties with alopecia areata. Some clones in this sample may be carry-over from other donors' samples. V usage is TRBV12-3 or TRBV12-4 and J usage is TRBJ2-3, with D possibly called TRBD1 or TRBD2 (5 bases each). The sequenced sample was whole blood, obtained in connection with sensitization to the hapten diphenylcyclopropenone (DPC). The CDR3, as DNA: TGTGCCAGCAGCGGGACGGGGAGCACAGATACGCAGTATTTT. This sequence encodes CASSGTGSTDTQYF.